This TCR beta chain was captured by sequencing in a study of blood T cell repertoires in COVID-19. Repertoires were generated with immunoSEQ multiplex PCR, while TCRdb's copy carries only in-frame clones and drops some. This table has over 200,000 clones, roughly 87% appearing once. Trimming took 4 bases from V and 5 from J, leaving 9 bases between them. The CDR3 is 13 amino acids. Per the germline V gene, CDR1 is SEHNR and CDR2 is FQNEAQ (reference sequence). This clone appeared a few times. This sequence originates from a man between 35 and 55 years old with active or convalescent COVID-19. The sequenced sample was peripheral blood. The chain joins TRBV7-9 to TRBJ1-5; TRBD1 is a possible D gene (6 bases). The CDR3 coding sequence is TGTGCCAGCAGCTGGGGGCCGGATCAGCCCCAGCATTTT. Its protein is CASSWGPDQPQHF.